Below, 20 T cell receptor beta chains from the same sample are listed, as sequenced in a study of blood T cell repertoires in COVID-19. Assay used: immunoSEQ multiplex PCR; TCRdb lists only in-frame clones, some missing. This repertoire shows 24,000 or so clones, about nine tenths found once; its top ten account for 18%. Material: peripheral blood. Receptors were obtained from a woman older than 75 with acute or convalescent COVID-19.

This chain joins TRBV19 and TRBJ1-1; no clear D. The germline CDR1 and CDR2 sequences are LNHDA and SQIVND (reference sequence). Trimming left V 3 bases short and J 4 bases short, with 15 bases between. The CDR3 runs 15 residues. The DNA of the CDR3 is TGTGCCAGTAGTATGTACGGGGTTGATGGCACTGAAGCTTTCTTT. Amino acids: CASSMYGVDGTEAFF.

This rearrangement joins TRBV9 to TRBJ2-2; the D is unclear. The CDR3 length is 13 residues. Deletions cut 1 base from V and 5 bases from J, with 6 bases between. The germline V gene encodes CDR1 SGDLS and CDR2 YYNGEE. The CDR3 loop reads CASSVFVTGELFF. The CDR3 DNA reads TGTGCCAGCAGCGTATTCGTGACCGGGGAGCTGTTTTTT.

Only a few counts were recorded for this clone. The J gene is TRBJ2-2, the V gene TRBV7-2, with TRBD2 identical over 15 bases. The V and J ends lost 5 bases and 4 bases, in that order; junction bases with no gene match: 2. The CDR3 is 16 amino acids. CDR1 SGHTA and CDR2 FQGNSA come from the germline V gene. The CDR3 reads CASSRTSGGGTGELFF. The CDR3 DNA sequence: TGTGCCAGCAGCCGGACTAGCGGGGGGGGCACCGGGGAGCTGTTTTTT.

The rearrangement joins TRBV19 to TRBJ2-1, with no clear D. V lost 3 bases and J lost 4, with 7 bases in between. CDR3 size: 13 residues. Per the germline V gene, CDR1 is LNHDA and CDR2 is SQIVND (reference sequence). The CDR3 sequence: CASSIGQYNEQFF. The CDR3 bases are TGTGCCAGTAGTATTGGTCAGTACAATGAGCAGTTCTTC. Full variable domain (outside the CDR3, taken from reference TRBV19 and TRBJ2-1): DGGITQSPKYLFRKEGQNVTLSCEQNLNHDAMYWYRQDPGQGLRLIYYSQIVNDFQKGDIAEGYSVSREKKESFPLTVTSAQKNPTAFYLCASSIGQYNEQFFGPGTRLTVL.

The rearrangement links TRBV5-1 to TRBJ2-1; TRBD1 aligns across 8 bases. The CDR3 totals 15 residues. In germline, CDR1 is SGHRS, CDR2 YFSETQ. Trimming took 0 bases from V and 4 from J; bases not matched to a gene: 3. Here the CDR3 reads CASSLGGQEYNEQFF. As DNA, the CDR3 is TGCGCCAGCAGCTTGGGGGGACAGGAATACAATGAGCAGTTCTTC.

The rearrangement links TRBV6-5 to TRBJ1-3; TRBD1 is a possible D gene (5 bases). This CDR3 spans 13 amino acids. Germline CDR1 MNHEY, CDR2 SVGAGI. V lost 3 bases to trimming and J lost 13 bases, with 16 bases between them. The CDR3 spells CASSYTQGSTIYF. CDR3 coding DNA: TGTGCCAGCAGTTATACCCAGGGATCAACGATATATTTT.

Points on this clone: At one end the junction does not follow the germline gene, possibly because of a read error. This specimen includes other DNA sequences encoding the same CDR3. V usage is TRBV29-1 and J usage is TRBJ1-2; 8 bases match TRBD1. This CDR3 spans 13 amino acids. The V gene's germline CDR1 is SQVTM and CDR2 ANQGSEA. The CDR3 DNA reads TGCCGCGTTCCGGACAGGGTGGGGGGGGGCTACACCTTC. This sequence encodes CRVPDRVGGGYTF.

V gene TRBV27 combines with J gene TRBJ1-5, with 7 bases lining up with TRBD1. From germline, CDR1 is MNHEY and CDR2 SMNVEV (reference sequence). V trimming: 3 bases; J trimming: 5 bases; junction bases outside the gene matches: 7. This CDR3 is built from 15 residues. The DNA of the CDR3 is TGTGCCAGCAGTTTTAGGAGCAGGGGGGATCAGCCCCAGCATTTT. Its translation is CASSFRSRGDQPQHF.

CDR3 in amino acids: CASSLATWTQDGYTF. Here the CDR3 DNA reads TGTGCCAGCAGCTTAGCGACTTGGACTCAGGATGGCTACACCTTC. This rearrangement joins TRBV7-2 to TRBJ1-2; no firm D call. The V end lost 0 bases, the J end lost 6 bases, and 14 bases lay between the germline ends. The CDR3 is made up of 15 amino acids. Germline V gives CDR1 SGHTA, CDR2 FQGNSA. Filled out from reference TRBV7-2 and TRBJ1-2, the complete variable domain reads GAGVSQSPSNKVTEKGKDVELRCDPISGHTALYWYRQSLGQGLEFLIYFQGNSAPDKSGLPSDRFSAERTGGSVSTLTIQRTQQEDSAVYLCASSLATWTQDGYTFGSGTRLTVV.

V is TRBV19 and J is TRBJ1-2, with 7 bases that match TRBD1. There are 12 residues in the CDR3. CDR1 and CDR2 from the germline V gene are LNHDA and SQIVND (reference sequence). The V segment lost 10 bases and the J segment 6 bases; nucleotides outside the gene matches: 8. CDR3 sequence (DNA): TGTGCCACCGCGGGACAGAAGCATGGCTACACCTTC. Amino acids: CATAGQKHGYTF.

J is TRBJ1-1 and V is TRBV2; D not certain. V gave up 3 bases and J gave up 4 bases, with 9 bases separating them. The CDR3 spans 13 residues. The germline V gene has CDR1 SNHLY and CDR2 FYNNEI. The CDR3 DNA reads TGTGCCAGCAGTGACGAGGTGGCCACTGAAGCTTTCTTT. Encoded protein: CASSDEVATEAFF.

This chain uses TRBV7-8 with TRBJ1-4; D not certain. The V end lost 3 bases, the J end lost 8 bases, and 13 bases lay between the germline ends. CDR1 and CDR2 (germline): SGHVS, FQNEAQ. This CDR3 has 14 amino acids. CDR3 sequence (DNA): TGTGCCAGCAGCTTGCGAGGTCGTATCGAAAAACTGTTTTTT. Protein sequence: CASSLRGRIEKLFF.

The CDR3 spells CASSYGPQWPQETQYF. CDR3 DNA sequence: TGTGCCAGCAGTTACGGGCCTCAGTGGCCTCAAGAGACCCAGTACTTC. The V and J genes are TRBV6-2 or TRBV6-3 and TRBJ2-5; D remains unclear. The CDR3 runs 16 residues. The V end was cut by 2 bases, the J end by 2 bases, with 15 bases between. Germline loops: CDR1 MNHEY, CDR2 SVGEGT.

The CDR3 sequence is CASSAQGWTGELFF. The CDR3 DNA reads TGTGCCAGCAGTGCCCAGGGCTGGACCGGGGAGCTGTTTTTT. The chain uses TRBV2 and TRBJ2-2; possible D gene TRBD1, 5 bases. Trimming shortened V by 4 bases and J by 5 bases, and 11 bases separated the two germline ends. This CDR3 has 14 residues. CDR1 and CDR2 (germline): SNHLY, FYNNEI.

V gene TRBV7-2 combines with J gene TRBJ1-5; D gene unclear. This CDR3 contains 12 residues. CDR1 is SGHTA, CDR2 FQGNSA, per germline. V was cut by 4 bases and J by 7 bases, with 8 bases left in between. The DNA of the CDR3 is TGTGCCAGCAGCTCCTCCGTGCAGCCCCAGCATTTT. It is translated as CASSSSVQPQHF.

The rearrangement uses TRBV3-1 (or the pseudogene TRBV3-2) and TRBJ1-2; D is unclear. Trimming took off 2 bases at V and 2 bases at J, with 9 bases between the two ends. The CDR3 sequence is 14 residues long. Germline CDR1 LGHDT, CDR2 YNNKEL (reference sequence). The CDR3 sequence: CASSQLGMNYGYTF. The CDR3 coding sequence is TGTGCCAGCAGCCAACTCGGGATGAACTATGGCTACACCTTC.

This clone was counted a few times. This chain links TRBV7-9 with TRBJ1-2; 8 bases map to TRBD1. The CDR3 is 15 amino acids. The ends lost 3 bases at V and 6 bases at J; junction bases unmatched: 9. Germline-derived CDR1 and CDR2 are SEHNR and FQNEAQ (reference sequence). This CDR3 reads CASSLDWGGQDGYTF. Written as DNA, the CDR3 is TGTGCCAGCAGCTTGGATTGGGGGGGACAGGATGGCTACACCTTC.

The rearrangement links TRBV5-6 to TRBJ1-5, with a tentative D call TRBD1 (6 bases). V dropped 4 bases and J dropped 0 bases, with 11 bases sitting between them. CDR3 length: 15 residues. Looked up from germline, CDR1 is SGHDT and CDR2 is YYEEEE. CDR3 sequence: CASSQTGYSNQPQHF. The CDR3 coding sequence is TGTGCCAGCAGCCAGACAGGTTATAGCAATCAGCCCCAGCATTTT.

The J gene is TRBJ1-1, the V gene TRBV11-2; the match to TRBD1 covers 11 bases. Germline loops: CDR1 SGHAT, CDR2 FQNNGV. Losses at the gene ends were 5 bases for V and 5 bases for J; bases not matched to a gene: 13. This CDR3 has 17 amino acids. CDR3 residues: CASSPRTGGSFGTEAFF. For the CDR3, the DNA is TGTGCCAGCAGCCCTAGGACAGGGGGCAGCTTTGGGACTGAAGCTTTCTTT.

This clone was seen only once. V usage is TRBV25-1 and J usage is TRBJ1-6, with D possibly being TRBD1 (6 bases). The CDR3 sequence is 16 residues long. Germline V CDR1 and CDR2: MGHDK, SYGVNS. With 5 bases removed from V and 0 bases from J, the gap between germline ends came to 11 bases. The CDR3 coding sequence is TGTGCCAGCAGTAGGGACACGAGCTCCTATAATTCACCCCTCCACTTT. It is translated as CASSRDTSSYNSPLHF.